What follows are 25 T cell receptor beta chains derived from one specimen sequenced in a study of cytomegalovirus exposure and HLA in healthy donors. Assay used: immunoSEQ multiplex PCR; TCRdb lists only in-frame clones, some missing. The sample includes 60,000 or so clones, under 95% of them seen just once. Specimen: PBMCs. Receptors originate from a woman in her late teens or twenties in good health and CMV-seronegative.

The gene calls are TRBV2 and TRBJ1-6; D remains unclear. Per the germline V gene, CDR1 is SNHLY and CDR2 is FYNNEI. The CDR3 runs 14 residues. V was trimmed by 6 bases and J by 9 bases, leaving 15 bases between them. CDR3: CASSNTGFGSPLHF. The CDR3 DNA is TGTGCCAGCAGCAACACGGGGTTTGGTTCACCCCTCCACTTT.

The rearrangement uses TRBV14 and TRBJ2-1, with D perhaps TRBD2 (6 bases). Germline V gives CDR1 SGHDN, CDR2 FVKESK. CDR3 length equals 15 residues. The V end lost 4 bases, the J end lost 5 bases, and 15 bases lay between the germline ends. The CDR3, as DNA: TGTGCCAGCAGCCCCCGGGGGAACCCCCACAATGAGCAGTTCTTC. This encodes CASSPRGNPHNEQFF. Supplemented by reference TRBV14 and TRBJ2-1, the full variable domain reads EAGVTQFPSHSVIEKGQTVTLRCDPISGHDNLYWYRRVMGKEIKFLLHFVKESKQDESGMPNNRFLAERTGGTYSTLKVQPAELEDSGVYFCASSPRGNPHNEQFFGPGTRLTVL.

The chain has TRBV19 and TRBJ1-5; 8 positions match TRBD1. Losses at the gene ends were 3 bases for V and 1 base for J; bases not matched to a gene: 5. From germline, CDR1 is LNHDA and CDR2 SQIVND (reference sequence). CDR3 length: 16 residues. The CDR3, as DNA: TGTGCCAGTAGTATTCGTGGACAGGGCAGCAATCAGCCCCAGCATTTT. Encoded protein: CASSIRGQGSNQPQHF.

The J gene is TRBJ1-2, the V gene TRBV28; D is ambiguous. Trimming removed 3 bases at V and 6 bases at J, with 8 bases between. Germline CDR1 reads MDHEN; CDR2 reads SYDVKM. The CDR3 sequence is 12 residues long. The CDR3 protein is CASSLGRDGYTF. As DNA, the CDR3 is TGTGCCAGCAGTTTGGGGAGGGATGGCTACACCTTC.

A single count supports this clone. This chain uses TRBV7-3 with TRBJ1-1, with D possibly being TRBD1 (5 bases). Germline V CDR1 and CDR2: SGHTA, FQGTGA. This CDR3 comprises 16 residues. V shed 5 bases and J shed 5 bases, with 21 bases lying between them. The CDR3 sequence: CASSHWSGGIRTEAFF. Written as DNA, the CDR3 is TGTGCCAGCAGCCATTGGAGCGGGGGTATACGGACTGAAGCTTTCTTT. The full variable domain, rest sourced from reference TRBV7-3 and TRBJ1-1, is GAGVSQTPSNKVTEKGKYVELRCDPISGHTALYWYRQSLGQGPEFLIYFQGTGAADDSGLPNDRFFAVRPEGSVSTLKIQRTERGDSAVYLCASSHWSGGIRTEAFFGQGTRLTVV.

The chain recombines TRBV19 with TRBJ2-1, with TRBD1 matching over 12 bases. The germline V gene has CDR1 LNHDA and CDR2 SQIVND (reference sequence). The CDR3 loop spans 16 amino acids. Trimming cost V 5 bases and J 5 bases; bases outside gene matches: 7. The CDR3 DNA reads as TGTGCCAGTAGTGCAAGGGACAGGGGGCTTGACAATGAGCAGTTCTTC. This sequence encodes CASSARDRGLDNEQFF.

J is TRBJ2-1 and V is TRBV4-2; 13 bases line up with TRBD2. J lost 9 bases, V lost 3 bases, and 5 bases had no gene match. Germline V CDR1 and CDR2: LGHNA, YNFKEQ. This CDR3 spans 15 amino acids. The CDR3 is CASSQAGLAGVEQFF. In nucleotides, the CDR3 is TGTGCCAGCAGCCAGGCCGGACTAGCGGGAGTTGAGCAGTTCTTC.

The gene calls are TRBV28 and TRBJ1-1; D might be TRBD1 (6 bases). The CDR3 has 15 amino acids. V dropped 5 bases and J dropped 5 bases, with 18 bases sitting between them. Per the germline V gene, CDR1 is MDHEN and CDR2 is SYDVKM. For the CDR3, the DNA is TGTGCCAGCAGTGACGACAGGTTATGGAATACTGAAGCTTTCTTT. Translated, it gives CASSDDRLWNTEAFF.

The chain employs TRBV7-3 and TRBJ2-2, with TRBD2 as a possible D gene (5 bases). This CDR3 spans 16 amino acids. Germline CDR1 reads SGHTA; CDR2 reads FQGTGA. V was pared by 5 bases and J by 0 bases, with 13 bases between. CDR3 sequence reads: CASSLEAASNTGELFF. Written as DNA, the CDR3 is TGTGCCAGCAGCCTGGAAGCGGCTTCGAACACCGGGGAGCTGTTTTTT.

V and J are TRBV7-9 and TRBJ2-1, with TRBD1 identical over 8 bases. The CDR3 contains 13 residues. Germline V gene sequence: CDR1 SEHNR, CDR2 FQNEAQ (reference sequence). The V and J ends lost 7 bases and 15 bases, in that order; junction bases with no gene match: 14. CDR3 coding DNA: TGTGCCAGCACCATCCTCCCAGGGGGCGGTCTGTTCTTC. Its translation: CASTILPGGGLFF.

About this clone itself: Other DNA sequences from this sample encode an identical CDR3 as well. The V and J genes are TRBV5-1 and TRBJ1-4, with no clear D. Germline values: CDR1 SGHRS, CDR2 YFSETQ. CDR3 length: 12 residues. Trimming removed 4 bases at V and 7 bases at J, with 8 bases between. In DNA, the CDR3 is TGCGCCAGCAGCCCGGAGGGTGAAAAACTGTTTTTT. It is translated as CASSPEGEKLFF. The full variable domain, rest sourced from reference TRBV5-1 and TRBJ1-4, is KAGVTQTPRYLIKTRGQQVTLSCSPISGHRSVSWYQQTPGQGLQFLFEYFSETQRNKGNFPGRFSGRQFSNSRSEMNVSTLELGDSALYLCASSPEGEKLFFGSGTQLSVL.

J is TRBJ1-2 and V is TRBV2, with D possibly matching TRBD1 (5 bases). Germline lookup yields CDR1 SNHLY and CDR2 FYNNEI. The CDR3 consists of 14 residues. The V end was cut by 7 bases, the J end by 5 bases, with 17 bases between. The CDR3 protein is CASNPEGVGYGYTF. The CDR3 bases are TGTGCCAGCAATCCTGAAGGGGTCGGGTATGGCTACACCTTC. The variable domain in full, with the rest retrieved from reference TRBV2 and TRBJ1-2, is EPEVTQTPSHQVTQMGQEVILRCVPISNHLYFYWYRQILGQKVEFLVSFYNNEISEKSEIFDDQFSVERPDGSNFTLKIRSTKLEDSAMYFCASNPEGVGYGYTFGSGTRLTVV.

V usage is TRBV5-6 and J usage is TRBJ2-7, with D possibly being TRBD1 (6 bases). Germline loops: CDR1 SGHDT, CDR2 YYEEEE. The CDR3 contains 16 residues. V was trimmed by 4 bases and J by 2 bases, leaving 19 bases between them. CDR3 in DNA: TGTGCCAGCAGCCTCCAACAGGGTTGGTCGACCTACGAGCAGTACTTC. Translated: CASSLQQGWSTYEQYF.

This clone was seen once. This chain connects TRBV5-4 to TRBJ2-1, with 11 bases lining up with TRBD2. V lost 4 bases to trimming and J lost 5 bases; unmatched junction nucleotides: 5. This CDR3 has 15 amino acids. Looked up from germline, CDR1 is SGHNT and CDR2 is YYREEE (reference sequence). CDR3 amino acids: CASSTSGRINNEQFF. As DNA, the CDR3 is TGTGCCAGCAGCACTAGCGGGAGAATAAACAATGAGCAGTTCTTC.

This clone was counted a single time. The rearrangement uses TRBV7-9 and TRBJ2-1; D perhaps matches TRBD2 (6 bases). The length of the CDR3 is 14 residues. Deletions cut 8 bases from V and 10 bases from J, with 21 bases between. Germline-derived CDR1 and CDR2 are SEHNR and FQNEAQ (reference sequence). CDR3 coding DNA: TGTGCCAGCTTGGAAGTATGGGGGGTTGGCGAGCAGTTCTTC. This sequence encodes CASLEVWGVGEQFF. Combining the CDR3 with reference TRBV7-9 and TRBJ2-1 gives the whole variable domain DTGVSQNPRHKITKRGQNVTFRCDPISEHNRLYWYRQTLGQGPEFLTYFQNEAQLEKSRLLSDRFSAERPKGSFSTLEIQRTEQGDSAMYLCASLEVWGVGEQFFGPGTRLTVL.

A single count supports this clone. This chain uses TRBV5-6 with TRBJ2-7; the D gene is possibly TRBD2 (7 bases). The germline V and J ends were trimmed by 4 bases and 2 bases, with 19 bases remaining between them. The CDR3 is made up of 16 amino acids. CDR1 SGHDT and CDR2 YYEEEE come from the germline V gene. The CDR3 is CASSRGGGLGTYEQYF. The DNA for the CDR3 is TGTGCCAGCAGCCGTGGGGGGGGCCTGGGTACCTACGAGCAGTACTTC.

The chain links TRBV11-2 to TRBJ2-5, with D tentatively TRBD2 (7 bases). The CDR3 has 15 residues. The germline CDR1 and CDR2 sequences are SGHAT and FQNNGV. The V end was cut by 0 bases, the J end by 4 bases, with 12 bases between. CDR3 loop: CASSLEGGARETQYF. CDR3 sequence (DNA): TGTGCCAGCAGCTTAGAGGGGGGGGCCCGAGAGACCCAGTACTTC.

The rearrangement joins TRBV11-2 to TRBJ2-2, with D possibly being TRBD2 (5 bases). CDR3 length: 13 residues. Germline V gives CDR1 SGHAT, CDR2 FQNNGV. The V gene lost 5 bases and the J gene lost 10 bases, with 14 bases spanning the gap. The CDR3 loop is CASSRPGNQELFF. In DNA form, the CDR3 reads TGTGCCAGCAGCCGGCCGGGGAATCAGGAGCTGTTTTTT. Full variable domain (rest looked up from reference TRBV11-2 and TRBJ2-2): EAGVAQSPRYKIIEKRQSVAFWCNPISGHATLYWYQQILGQGPKLLIQFQNNGVVDDSQLPKDRFSAERLKGVDSTLKIQPAKLEDSAVYLCASSRPGNQELFFGEGSRLTVL.

This clone was picked up one time. J is TRBJ2-7 and V is TRBV7-6; D remains ambiguous. The CDR3 consists of 15 residues. V lost 5 bases, J lost 5 bases, and 19 bases lay in between. Germline values: CDR1 SGHVS, CDR2 FNYEAQ. CDR3 loop: CASSPYLVGFHEQYF. The CDR3 DNA follows: TGTGCCAGCAGCCCCTATCTGGTTGGTTTCCACGAGCAGTACTTC.

This chain connects TRBV2 to TRBJ1-1; TRBD1 matches 7 bases. The CDR3 is made up of 14 amino acids. Per germline, CDR1 SNHLY and CDR2 FYNNEI. The DNA of the CDR3 is TGTGCAGCAGGGGGAGGAGGAAAGAACACTGAAGCTTTCTTT. It codes for CAAGGGGKNTEAFF. Full variable domain (rest looked up from reference TRBV2 and TRBJ1-1): EPEVTQTPSHQVTQMGQEVILRCVPISNHLYFYWYRQILGQKVEFLVSFYNNEISEKSEIFDDQFSVERPDGSNFTLKIRSTKLEDSAMYFCAAGGGGKNTEAFFGQGTRLTVV.

This clone was seen only once. This sample also contains other DNA sequences that code for the same CDR3. The chain has TRBV5-1 and TRBJ2-3; D may be TRBD1 (5 bases). Trimming pared 4 bases from V and 1 base from J, leaving 13 bases between. The germline V gene has CDR1 SGHRS and CDR2 YFSETQ. The CDR3 is 15 amino acids. The CDR3 loop is CASSPGTGGTDTQYF. The CDR3, as DNA: TGCGCCAGCAGCCCCGGCACAGGTGGCACAGATACGCAGTATTTT.

This chain connects TRBV4-1 to TRBJ2-1; 8 nucleotides agree with TRBD2. Germline CDR1 reads MGHRA; CDR2 reads YSYEKL. V was pared by 1 base and J by 0 bases, with 5 bases of the junction left unmatched. There are 17 residues in the CDR3. The CDR3 loop is CASSQATTSGSYNEQFF. The CDR3 nucleotides read TGCGCCAGCAGCCAAGCTACAACTAGCGGCTCCTACAATGAGCAGTTCTTC.

The CDR3 is CASSVGQAGNTIYF. CDR3 coding DNA: TGTGCCAGCAGCGTAGGACAGGCAGGGAACACCATATATTTT. This sequence joins TRBV9 and TRBJ1-3; the D gene is possibly TRBD1 (6 bases). The CDR3 sequence is 14 residues long. V was shortened by 0 bases and J by 7 bases, with 11 bases between the two germline ends. Germline lookup yields CDR1 SGDLS and CDR2 YYNGEE.

The chain combines TRBV7-9 with TRBJ2-7, with 9 bases that match TRBD1. The J segment lost 5 bases and the V segment lost 5 bases, leaving 13 bases of the junction unmatched. Per the germline V gene, CDR1 is SEHNR and CDR2 is FQNEAQ (reference sequence). This CDR3 has 16 amino acids. The CDR3 nucleotides are TGTGCCAGCAGCCCTTGGGGGGGGACAGGGTCCGACGAGCAGTACTTC. Translated: CASSPWGGTGSDEQYF.

The chain carries TRBV11-1 and TRBJ2-7; 9 bases fit TRBD1. V shed 1 base and J 5 bases; nucleotides not matched to a gene: 0. The CDR3 covers 13 residues. CDR1 and CDR2 from the germline V gene are SGHAT and FQDESV (reference sequence). In nucleotides, the CDR3 is TGTGCCAGCAGCTTAGGACAGGGGGACGAGCAGTACTTC. Residues: CASSLGQGDEQYF.